This entry lists 14 T cell receptor beta chains sequenced from one sample in a study of Graves' ophthalmopathy and Graves' hyperthyroidism. RNA served as the template for amplifying TCR beta CDR3 regions. The first round was an RT-PCR with HTBI primers, and the second round was a multiplex PCR. Each CDR3 protein gets one entry after TCRdb re-called the multiplex PCR reads with MiXCR. The sample has 740,000 or so distinct CDR3 sequences; around 40% are singletons. Specimen: peripheral blood. Receptors were obtained from an adult man with Graves' ophthalmopathy.

This clonotype was counted between two and nine times. V and J are TRBV28 and TRBJ1-5; D is possibly TRBD1 (6 bases). V was trimmed by 6 bases and J by 1 base, leaving 13 bases between them. Germline V lookup: CDR1 MDHEN, CDR2 SYDVKM. This CDR3 has 15 residues. The CDR3 reads CASRKTGGSNQPQHF. The CDR3 DNA reads as TGTGCCAGCAGGAAGACAGGCGGGAGCAATCAGCCCCAGCATTTT. The full variable domain, with the rest looked up from reference TRBV28 and TRBJ1-5, is DVKVTQSSRYLVKRTGEKVFLECVQDMDHENMFWYRQDPGLGLRLIYFSYDVKMKEKGDIPEGYSVSREKKERFSLILESASTNQTSMYLCASRKTGGSNQPQHFGDGTRLSIL.

This clonotype appeared many times. The J gene is TRBJ1-4, the V gene TRBV25-1, with D perhaps TRBD1 (6 bases). V lost 5 bases and J lost 8, with 15 bases in between. CDR3 length: 14 residues. CDR1 is MGHDK, CDR2 SYGVNS, per germline. This chain's CDR3 is CASSPAGANEKLFF. DNA for the CDR3: TGTGCCAGCAGTCCGGCAGGGGCCAACGAAAAACTGTTTTTT.

This chain connects TRBV29-1 to TRBJ2-1; D not resolved. Germline CDR1 reads SQVTM; CDR2 reads ANQGSEA. The CDR3 extends over 14 amino acids. Trimming stripped 1 base from V and 1 base from J, with 8 bases between. The CDR3 DNA is TGCAGCGTTGAAGTTATGGGTTCCTACAATGAGCAGTTCTTC. Residues: CSVEVMGSYNEQFF.

This clonotype was counted only a few times. The genes are TRBV20-1 and TRBJ1-6, with 7 bases that match TRBD1. Germline loops: CDR1 DFQATT, CDR2 SNEGSKA (reference sequence). Trimming cost V 5 bases and J 9 bases; bases outside gene matches: 10. The CDR3 consists of 14 residues. In DNA, the CDR3 is TGCAGTGCTTGGGTAGGACAGGTTGGTTCACCCCTCCACTTT. Translation: CSAWVGQVGSPLHF.

About this clonotype itself: This may be a read error: a much more frequent sequence differs by one nucleotide. This chain joins TRBV7-9 and TRBJ1-1; TRBD1 is a possible D gene (5 bases). Germline V gives CDR1 SEHNR, CDR2 FQNEAQ (reference sequence). V lost 5 bases, J lost 4 bases, and 14 bases lay in between. CDR3 length: 14 residues. CDR3 nucleotides: TGTGCCAGCAGCCCCGGGGCTAAGAGCACTGAAGCTTTCTTT. Translated, it gives CASSPGAKSTEAFF.

This chain joins TRBV19 and TRBJ1-6; weak D call: TRBD1 (6 bases). The CDR3 loop spans 15 amino acids. V was cut by 11 bases and J by 10 bases, with 24 bases left in between. Germline CDR1 LNHDA, CDR2 SQIVND (reference sequence). The CDR3 here is CAWSVISQGGSPLHF. For the CDR3, the DNA is TGTGCCTGGAGTGTAATCTCACAGGGAGGATCACCCCTCCACTTT. Variable domain in full (rest from reference TRBV19 and TRBJ1-6): DGGITQSPKYLFRKEGQNVTLSCEQNLNHDAMYWYRQDPGQGLRLIYYSQIVNDFQKGDIAEGYSVSREKKESFPLTVTSAQKNPTAFYLCAWSVISQGGSPLHFGNGTRLTVT.

V and J are TRBV20-1 and TRBJ2-6; 9 bases are shared with TRBD2. CDR3 size: 16 residues. The V gene's germline CDR1 is DFQATT and CDR2 SNEGSKA (reference sequence). J gave up 1 base and V 6 bases, and 7 bases lay outside the gene matches. The CDR3 DNA reads TGCAGTGCCCGCCCTAGCGGGGTATCTGGGGCCAACGTCCTGACTTTC. Translated, it gives CSARPSGVSGANVLTF.

Remarks on this clonotype: A much larger clone sits a single nucleotide away, making a read error possible. As DNA, the CDR3 is TGTGCCAGCAGCCGACCATCTGGCGGGAGGGCTTACTACGAGCAGTACTTC. It specifies CASSRPSGGRAYYEQYF. The V gene is TRBV2, the J gene TRBJ2-7, with 9 positions matching TRBD2. Trimming removed 6 bases from V and 3 bases from J; junction bases left unmatched: 15. The CDR3 consists of 17 residues. Germline V gives CDR1 SNHLY, CDR2 FYNNEI.

The V gene is TRBV13, the J gene TRBJ1-2; 8 nucleotides agree with TRBD1. The CDR3 sequence is 16 residues long. From germline, CDR1 is PRHDT and CDR2 FYEKMQ (reference sequence). Trimming at V came to 0 bases and at J to 3 bases, leaving 6 bases not matched to a gene. CDR3 in DNA: TGTGCCAGCAGCTTAGGAGTTGCAGGGGGCGACTATGGCTACACCTTC. Translating gives CASSLGVAGGDYGYTF. Full variable domain (rest looked up from reference TRBV13 and TRBJ1-2): AAGVIQSPRHLIKEKRETATLKCYPIPRHDTVYWYQQGPGQDPQFLISFYEKMQSDKGSIPDRFSAQQFSDYHSELNMSSLELGDSALYFCASSLGVAGGDYGYTFGSGTRLTVV.

There are many counts of this clonotype. The chain uses TRBV29-1 and TRBJ1-1, with TRBD1 matching over 7 bases. The trim removed 6 bases at V and 4 bases at J, leaving 8 bases unmatched. There are 13 residues in the CDR3. CDR1 is SQVTM and CDR2 is ANQGSEA in the germline V gene. CDR3 DNA: TGCAGCGTCGGAGACAGGGTTGCCACTGAAGCTTTCTTT. Translating it yields CSVGDRVATEAFF. The whole variable domain, filled in from reference TRBV29-1 and TRBJ1-1, reads SAVISQKPSRDICQRGTSLTIQCQVDSQVTMMFWYRQQPGQSLTLIATANQGSEATYESGFVIDKFPISRPNLTFSTLTVSNMSPEDSSIYLCSVGDRVATEAFFGQGTRLTVV.

This clonotype was seen a handful of times. This chain joins TRBV19 and TRBJ2-5, with TRBD2 matching 13 bases. CDR1 LNHDA and CDR2 SQIVND come from the germline V gene (reference sequence). The CDR3 loop spans 17 amino acids. Trimming removed 3 bases from V and 2 bases from J; junction bases left unmatched: 6. The CDR3 loop reads CASSIRGLAGEQETQYF. In nucleotides, the CDR3 is TGTGCCAGTAGTATCCGTGGACTAGCGGGAGAGCAAGAGACCCAGTACTTC.

The CDR3 DNA sequence: TGTGCCATCAGTGACAGTGGTGAGACCACTGAAGCTTTCTTT. This sequence encodes CAISDSGETTEAFF. J is TRBJ1-1 and V is TRBV10-3, with D uncertain. The V and J ends lost 3 bases and 4 bases respectively, with 12 bases between them. The length of the CDR3 is 14 residues. The germline V gene encodes CDR1 ENHRY and CDR2 SYGVKD.

This clonotype was found a few times. This chain uses TRBV20-1 with TRBJ2-7, with D perhaps assigned TRBD1 or TRBD2 (5 bases each). V was shortened by 6 bases and J by 2 bases, with 14 bases between the two germline ends. Germline V gives CDR1 DFQATT, CDR2 SNEGSKA (reference sequence). This CDR3 contains 13 residues. The DNA of the CDR3 is TGCAGTGCCAGGACACCGGAGGCCTACGAGCAGTACTTC. Translated, it gives CSARTPEAYEQYF.

V usage is TRBV25-1 and J usage is TRBJ2-5; no clear D. Germline values: CDR1 MGHDK, CDR2 SYGVNS. This CDR3 is 15 amino acids long. V lost 6 bases, J lost 3 bases, and 17 bases lay in between. The CDR3: CASSRPQIPEETQYF. Written as DNA, the CDR3 is TGTGCCAGCAGCCGCCCCCAAATTCCGGAAGAGACCCAGTACTTC.